These 4 T cell receptor beta chains were all obtained from the same sample, sequenced in a study of T cells expressing NK-cell markers. TCRdb reprocessed the 5' RACE reads, keeping one entry per CDR3 protein, no DNA. The sample data list 300,000 to 450,000 distinct CDR3 sequences. Input material: blood T cells: a sorted CD56 or NKG2C T cell subset, CD4+ or CD8+ T cells, or bulk PBMC T cells (not recorded which). The receptors were sampled from a man aged 18-75 years in good health.

V is TRBV27 and J is TRBJ2-2; the TRBD1 assignment by TCRdb is unverifiable without DNA. CDR1 is MNHEY and CDR2 is SMNVEV in the germline V gene (reference sequence). The CDR3 is 15 residues long. CDR3: CARKLGQGITGELFF.

This rearrangement joins TRBV5-5 to TRBJ2-2; absent DNA, TCRdb's TRBD1 call cannot be checked. The length of the CDR3 is 17 residues. The germline gives CDR1 SGHKS, CDR2 YYEKEE (reference sequence). This CDR3 is CACSLYPGSGNTEELFF.

The J gene is TRBJ2-2, the V gene TRBV20-1; absent DNA, TCRdb's TRBD2 call cannot be checked. This CDR3 has 12 residues. Germline CDR1 and CDR2: DFQATT and SNEGSKA (reference sequence). The CDR3 loop is CSARSGTGELFF.

This rearrangement joins TRBV25-1 to TRBJ2-5; TCRdb indicates TRBD1, and absent DNA this call remains unverified. There are 14 residues in the CDR3. Germline loops: CDR1 MGHDK, CDR2 SYGVNS. The CDR3 protein is CASSDRGKVETQYF.